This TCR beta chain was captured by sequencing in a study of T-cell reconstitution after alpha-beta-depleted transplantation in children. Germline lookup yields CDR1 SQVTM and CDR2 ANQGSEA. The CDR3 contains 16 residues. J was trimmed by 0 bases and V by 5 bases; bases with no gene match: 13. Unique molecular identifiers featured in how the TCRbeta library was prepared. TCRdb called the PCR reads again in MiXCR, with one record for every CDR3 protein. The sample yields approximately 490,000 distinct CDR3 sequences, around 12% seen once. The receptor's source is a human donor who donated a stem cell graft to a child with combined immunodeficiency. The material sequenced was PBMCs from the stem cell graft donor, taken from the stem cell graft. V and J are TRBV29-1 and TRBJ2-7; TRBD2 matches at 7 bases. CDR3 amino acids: CSVKSREVTSSYEQYF. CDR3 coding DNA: TGCAGCGTTAAGTCCCGGGAGGTAACTAGCTCCTACGAGCAGTACTTC.